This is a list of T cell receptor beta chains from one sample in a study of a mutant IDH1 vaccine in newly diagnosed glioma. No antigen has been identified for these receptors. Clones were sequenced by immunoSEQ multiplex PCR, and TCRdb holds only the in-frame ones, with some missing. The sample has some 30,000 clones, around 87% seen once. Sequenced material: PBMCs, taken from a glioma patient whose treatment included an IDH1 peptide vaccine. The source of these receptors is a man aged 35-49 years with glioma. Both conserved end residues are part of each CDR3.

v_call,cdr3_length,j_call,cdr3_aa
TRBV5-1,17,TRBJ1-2,CASSLSGQGSGVYGYTF
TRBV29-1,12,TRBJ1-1,CSVGVMNTEAFF
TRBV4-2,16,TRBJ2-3,CASSPRGGPGTDTQYF
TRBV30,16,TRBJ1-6,CAWSVQYRTQDSPLHF
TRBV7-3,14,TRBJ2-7,CASSLTGGPHEQYF
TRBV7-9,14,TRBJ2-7,CASSSERGLAEQYF
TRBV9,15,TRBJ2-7,CASSAGLAGTYEQYF
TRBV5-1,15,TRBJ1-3,CASSPAGNSGNTIYF
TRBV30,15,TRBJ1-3,CAWSVRVGSGNTIYF
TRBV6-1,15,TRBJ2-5,CASSEGTSGGETQYF
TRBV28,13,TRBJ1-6,CASRKVLNSPLHF
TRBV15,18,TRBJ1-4,CATSRDFQARTREEKLFF
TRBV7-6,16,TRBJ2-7,CASSSRLSGNSYEQYF
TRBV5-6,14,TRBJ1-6,CASTFGGFNSPLHF
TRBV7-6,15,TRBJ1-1,CASRVVGTADTEAFF
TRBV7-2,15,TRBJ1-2,CASSLMNSGSRGYTF
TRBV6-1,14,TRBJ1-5,CASSAAGQNQPQHF
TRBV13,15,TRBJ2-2,CASSRDHRNTGELFF
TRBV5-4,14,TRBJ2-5,CASSLMYVAKTQYF
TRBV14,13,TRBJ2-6,CASTKTGANVLTF
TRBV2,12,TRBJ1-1,CASSPQSGEAFF
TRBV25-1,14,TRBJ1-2,CASSGGITHYGYTF
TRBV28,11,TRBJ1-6,CASASNSPLHF
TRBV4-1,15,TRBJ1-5,CASSQGSGNNQPQHF
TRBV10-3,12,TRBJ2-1,CAISESLDEQFF
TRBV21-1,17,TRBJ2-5,CASSKVGLAGDPETQYF
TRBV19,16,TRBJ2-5,CASSISLGGSPETQYF
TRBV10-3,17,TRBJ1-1,CAISEVAAAPTNTEAFF
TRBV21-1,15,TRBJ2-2,CASTLVGGLGGELFF
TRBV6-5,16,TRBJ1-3,CASSYRQGTIGNTIYF
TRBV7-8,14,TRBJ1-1,CASSLADSGGVAFF
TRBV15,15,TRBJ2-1,CATSIDSSSYNEQFF
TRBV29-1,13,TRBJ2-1,CSVEETSSYEQFF
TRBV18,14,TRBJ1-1,CASSPLSVNTEAFF
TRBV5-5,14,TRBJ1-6,CASSSEQRYSPLHF
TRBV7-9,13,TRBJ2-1,CASNRGAYNEQFF
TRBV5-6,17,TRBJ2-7,CASSLTLPSGNSYEQYF
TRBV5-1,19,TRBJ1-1,CASSLVYEQERVLNTEAFF
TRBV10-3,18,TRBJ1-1,CAIRERDRPGTIDDKAFF
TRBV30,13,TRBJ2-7,CAWSRGLAGEQYF
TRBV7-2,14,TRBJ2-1,CASSLTSGHNEQFF
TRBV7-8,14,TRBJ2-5,CASSTRTSLETQYF
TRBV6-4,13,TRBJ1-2,CASSVGANYGYTF
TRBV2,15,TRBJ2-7,CASSEDRGPGYEQYF
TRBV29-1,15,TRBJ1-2,CSVEWQGAFGYGYTF